This TCR beta chain was obtained from a study of CXCR3 chemokines and chemotherapy response in bladder cancer (dated by TCRdb to between 2021 and 2024). Notes on the research overall: Whether chemotherapy response in human bladder cancer was predicted by intratumoral CXCR3 chemokine system activity was examined in the study.

This clonotype has at least ten counts. This receptor's antigen is unknown. One base away there is no much larger clone; base qualities are not given. The germline ends are 8 bases apart after V is trimmed by 5 bases and J by 2 bases. As encoded in the germline V gene, CDR1 is SGHAT while CDR2 is FQNNGV. Including the terminal cysteine and phenylalanine, the CDR3 comprises 13 residues. CDR3 DNA is the only sequence kept; it has 39 bases, read in frame from the first base. Receptor amplification or capture employed PCR. The sample was run on an Illumina HiSeq 2500. TCRdb handled the public reads itself, with Q25 trimming in fastp and clone calling in MiXCR, and kept productive beta chains. A single entry per CDR3 protein holds the most common genes and DNA from its merged rows. The sample table holds under 2,500 distinct CDR3 sequences, of which 17% were seen once. The ten largest clonotypes hold more than 25% of the sample.

The TCR was taken from a human donor with bladder cancer that responded to neoadjuvant chemotherapy. Specimen collection occurred from a patient whose treatment included neoadjuvant chemotherapy. The V gene is TRBV11-2 and the J gene is TRBJ2-3; the D segment could be TRBD1, given 6 matching bases. Here the CDR3 is given as CASSRDTTDTQYF. The nucleotide sequence is TGTGCCAGCAGCCGGGACACCACAGATACGCAGTATTTT.